This T cell receptor beta chain was identified in a study of cytomegalovirus exposure and HLA in healthy donors. Points on this clone: At one of its ends the junction is not consistent with the germline gene, which may arise from a read error.

CDR3 length equals 14 residues. Germline V gene sequence: CDR1 SEHNR, CDR2 FQNEAQ (reference sequence). Both 60 Vbeta primers and 13 Jbeta primers went into the PCR. Only in-frame clones appear in the TCRdb table, and some are missing; sequencing was by immunoSEQ multiplex PCR. The table records around 100,000 clones, over 60% of them present only once. The sequence derives from a man aged 60 to 75 in good health and CMV-seropositive. Sequenced sample: PBMCs. The genes are TRBV7-9 and TRBJ1-1; maybe TRBD1 (5 bases). The DNA of the CDR3 is TGTTCCAGCAGCTTACAGGCAGGGAACACTGAAGCTTTCTTT. Translation gives CSSSLQAGNTEAFF.